Following are 10 T cell receptor beta chains from one sample sequenced in a study of T cell responses to AZD1222 COVID-19 vaccine. Measured with immunoSEQ multiplex PCR; TCRdb has only the in-frame clones, and not every one. Of around 140,000 clones in the sample, 89% were seen once. Material: peripheral blood, obtained 28 days after the second AZD1222 dose. The origin of the receptors is an adult who received the AZD1222 COVID-19 vaccine.

The rearrangement joins TRBV6-5 to TRBJ1-2; 7 bases line up with TRBD1. J lost 4 bases, V lost 7 bases, and 12 bases had no gene match. CDR3 length: 15 amino acids. CDR1 and CDR2 from the germline V gene are MNHEY and SVGAGI. The CDR3 loop is CASISSGTATYGYTF. The CDR3 nucleotides read TGTGCCAGCATATCATCCGGGACAGCGACCTATGGCTACACCTTC.

The rearrangement joins TRBV24-1 to TRBJ2-1, with 8 bases matching TRBD1. Germline trimming cut 7 bases from V and 4 bases from J; bases unmatched to any gene: 8. This CDR3 comprises 15 residues. Germline lookup yields CDR1 KGHDR and CDR2 SFDVKD. The CDR3 DNA reads TGTGCCACCAGCCAAGGACAGGGAACGTACAATGAGCAGTTCTTC. It encodes CATSQGQGTYNEQFF.

The chain recombines TRBV5-5 with TRBJ2-7, with D perhaps being TRBD1 or TRBD2 (7 bases each). Germline V gives CDR1 SGHKS, CDR2 YYEKEE (reference sequence). This CDR3 has 14 residues. The V end lost 4 bases, the J end lost 0 bases, and 11 bases lay between the germline ends. The CDR3 spells CASSQGGSSYEQYF. The CDR3 nucleotides read TGTGCCAGCAGCCAGGGGGGGAGCTCCTACGAGCAGTACTTC.

The chain combines TRBV19 with TRBJ1-6; 8 nucleotides align to TRBD1. The ends lost 5 bases at V and 6 bases at J; junction bases unmatched: 3. Germline-derived CDR1 and CDR2 are LNHDA and SQIVND (reference sequence). The CDR3 is 14 amino acids. CDR3 DNA: TGTGCCAGTAGTCTACAGGGGGTTAATTCACCCCTCCACTTT. Translating it yields CASSLQGVNSPLHF. Full variable domain (outside the CDR3, taken from reference TRBV19 and TRBJ1-6): DGGITQSPKYLFRKEGQNVTLSCEQNLNHDAMYWYRQDPGQGLRLIYYSQIVNDFQKGDIAEGYSVSREKKESFPLTVTSAQKNPTAFYLCASSLQGVNSPLHFGNGTRLTVT.

The chain uses TRBV25-1 and TRBJ2-7; 9 nucleotides line up with TRBD1. Per germline, CDR1 MGHDK and CDR2 SYGVNS. V lost 6 bases, J lost 0 bases, and 3 bases stayed unmatched. CDR3 length: 14 amino acids. CDR3 in DNA: TGTGCCAGCAGACGGACAGGGGCCTCCTACGAGCAGTACTTC. Encoded protein: CASRRTGASYEQYF.

The chain carries TRBV6-2 or TRBV6-3 and TRBJ2-3, with no clear D. Trimming removed 7 bases from V and 8 bases from J, with 19 bases in between. The germline gives CDR1 MNHEY, CDR2 SVGEGT. The length of the CDR3 is 14 residues. The DNA for the CDR3 is TGTGCCAGCACCCCACTGGATAGATCGGCTACGCAGTATTTT. It yields the protein CASTPLDRSATQYF.

V is TRBV6-2 or TRBV6-3 and J is TRBJ2-5, with 7 bases aligning to TRBD2. V shed 5 bases and J 4 bases; nucleotides not matched to a gene: 13. Per germline, CDR1 MNHEY and CDR2 SVGEGT. The CDR3 extends over 16 amino acids. The CDR3 DNA follows: TGTGCCAGCAGTGACGGGGCTAGCGGACTCCTAGAGACCCAGTACTTC. It yields the protein CASSDGASGLLETQYF.

The CDR3 DNA sequence: TGTGCCACCAGCGGGACTAGATGGGACACTGAGCAGTTCTTC. It specifies CATSGTRWDTEQFF. The gene calls are TRBV24-1 and TRBJ2-1, with 8 bases aligning to TRBD2. Losses at the gene ends were 7 bases for V and 9 bases for J; bases not matched to a gene: 10. The V gene's germline CDR1 is KGHDR and CDR2 SFDVKD. CDR3 length equals 14 residues.

The gene calls are TRBV27 and TRBJ1-1; perhaps TRBD1 as D (5 bases). V was cut by 0 bases and J by 1 base, with 9 bases left in between. The CDR3 is made up of 15 amino acids. Germline CDR1 and CDR2: MNHEY and SMNVEV (reference sequence). DNA of the CDR3: TGTGCCAGCAGTTTATCGGGGGTGACGAACACTGAAGCTTTCTTT. It yields the protein CASSLSGVTNTEAFF.

The rearrangement joins TRBV11-3 to TRBJ1-3; the D is unclear. There are 12 residues in the CDR3. Trimming cost V 7 bases and J 3 bases, with 7 bases left between them. Germline assignment: CDR1 SGHNT and CDR2 YENEEA. CDR3 sequence: CASTADGNTIYF. In DNA form, the CDR3 reads TGTGCCAGCACCGCGGATGGAAACACCATATATTTT.